Shown below are 20 T cell receptor beta chains from a single sample sequenced in a study of blood T cell repertoires in COVID-19. TCRdb's copy holds only in-frame clones and misses some; the assay was immunoSEQ multiplex PCR. The table includes about 120,000 clones, around 89% detected once. The source material was peripheral blood. These receptors originate from a man in his 70s with active or convalescent COVID-19.

This chain connects TRBV4-1 to TRBJ2-7, with TRBD1 as a possible D gene (6 bases). With 1 base removed from V and 1 base from J, the gap between germline ends came to 11 bases. This CDR3 spans 15 amino acids. Germline loops: CDR1 MGHRA, CDR2 YSYEKL. The CDR3 DNA reads TGCGCCAGCAGCCAAGCGGACCAGGGGTCCTACGAGCAGTACTTC. This encodes CASSQADQGSYEQYF.

This chain uses TRBV3-1 (or the pseudogene TRBV3-2) with TRBJ2-7; TRBD1 aligns across 9 bases. Looked up from germline, CDR1 is LGHDT and CDR2 is YNNKEL (reference sequence). CDR3 size: 15 residues. The V segment lost 1 base and the J segment 5 bases; nucleotides outside the gene matches: 6. CDR3 nucleotide sequence: TGTGCCAGCAGCCAAGGGACAGGGGACATCAACGAGCAGTACTTC. The encoded protein is CASSQGTGDINEQYF.

CDR3 nucleotides: TGTGCCAGCAGGAGGACAGGGGACGGGGAGACCCAGTACTTC. Its translation: CASRRTGDGETQYF. The V gene is TRBV6-1, the J gene TRBJ2-5, with 9 bases aligning to TRBD1. The CDR3 is 14 amino acids. CDR1 and CDR2 from the germline V gene are MNHNS and SASEGT. Germline trimming cut 6 bases from V and 5 bases from J; bases unmatched to any gene: 7.

The genes are TRBV19 and TRBJ2-5; D perhaps matches TRBD1 (6 bases). Germline-derived CDR1 and CDR2 are LNHDA and SQIVND (reference sequence). This CDR3 has 15 amino acids. V lost 6 bases, J lost 5 bases, and 19 bases lay in between. This CDR3 is CASRRQVGAEETQYF. The CDR3 nucleotides are TGTGCCAGTAGAAGACAGGTAGGGGCTGAGGAGACCCAGTACTTC.

The chain carries TRBV29-1 and TRBJ2-1, with a tentative D call TRBD2 (6 bases). V gave up 4 bases and J gave up 4 bases, with 8 bases separating them. Per germline, CDR1 SQVTM and CDR2 ANQGSEA. CDR3 length: 12 amino acids. CDR3 DNA sequence: TGCAGCGTTGGCCGGGAGTACAATGAGCAGTTCTTC. Protein product: CSVGREYNEQFF.

The chain links TRBV9 to TRBJ1-4; no definite D call. CDR1 SGDLS and CDR2 YYNGEE come from the germline V gene. There are 16 residues in the CDR3. The germline V and J ends were trimmed by 0 bases and 8 bases, with 17 bases remaining between them. The CDR3 loop is CASSVDGRPSGEKLFF. The CDR3 nucleotides are TGTGCCAGCAGCGTAGATGGAAGACCCTCGGGGGAAAAACTGTTTTTT.

The chain carries TRBV5-4 and TRBJ1-2, with 7 bases fitting TRBD1. The germline CDR1 and CDR2 sequences are SGHNT and YYREEE (reference sequence). The CDR3 extends over 14 amino acids. With 4 bases clipped from V and 4 bases from J, the junction kept 7 bases outside the gene matches. The CDR3 DNA sequence: TGTGCCAGCAGCATCCCCGGGACAGCCTATGGCTACACCTTC. Protein product: CASSIPGTAYGYTF.

The genes are TRBV19 and TRBJ2-3; tentative D call: TRBD1 (5 bases). The CDR3 consists of 13 residues. The ends were cut back, 11 bases at V and 3 bases at J, with 15 bases in the middle. CDR1 and CDR2 (germline): LNHDA, SQIVND (reference sequence). The CDR3 bases are TGTGCCGGTTCCCAGGGCTTAACAGATACGCAGTATTTT. Its translation is CAGSQGLTDTQYF.

J is TRBJ2-6 and V is TRBV27; 8 bases line up with TRBD1. This CDR3 has 16 amino acids. Losses at the gene ends were 4 bases for V and 11 bases for J; bases not matched to a gene: 13. Germline V gene lookup returns CDR1 MNHEY and CDR2 SMNVEV (reference sequence). This CDR3 reads CASSSPHNTGGYVLTF. In DNA form, the CDR3 reads TGTGCCAGCAGTTCTCCCCATAACACAGGGGGGTACGTCCTGACTTTC. Full variable domain (rest looked up from reference TRBV27 and TRBJ2-6): EAQVTQNPRYLITVTGKKLTVTCSQNMNHEYMSWYRQDPGLGLRQIYYSMNVEVTDKGDVPEGYKVSRKEKRNFPLILESPSPNQTSLYFCASSSPHNTGGYVLTFGAGSRLTVL.

V usage is TRBV6-5 and J usage is TRBJ1-5, with TRBD1 matching 9 bases. With V trimmed by 5 bases and J by 1 base, 3 bases remained unmatched. The CDR3 spans 15 residues. CDR1 is MNHEY, CDR2 SVGAGI, per germline. CDR3 amino acids: CASSPGQGSNQPQHF. CDR3 bases: TGTGCCAGCAGTCCAGGACAGGGGAGCAATCAGCCCCAGCATTTT.

DNA for the CDR3: TGTGCCAGCAGCTTAGGGGGAGTCGGGGAGACCCAGTACTTC. This gives the protein CASSLGGVGETQYF. This chain links TRBV7-2 with TRBJ2-5; a weak D match, TRBD2 (5 bases). The CDR3 length is 14 residues. Germline lookup yields CDR1 SGHTA and CDR2 FQGNSA. The V end was cut by 1 base, the J end by 5 bases, with 11 bases between.

The gene calls are TRBV28 and TRBJ1-1; a weak D match, TRBD1 (6 bases). The CDR3 extends over 13 amino acids. The germline CDR1 and CDR2 sequences are MDHEN and SYDVKM. V was clipped by 5 bases and J by 4 bases, with 11 bases between them. The CDR3 DNA follows: TGTGCCAGCAGTACCGGACAGACCACTGAAGCTTTCTTT. It is translated as CASSTGQTTEAFF.

The chain carries TRBV28 and TRBJ2-1, with D hard to call. With 3 bases removed from V and 0 bases from J, the gap between germline ends came to 9 bases. In germline, CDR1 is MDHEN, CDR2 SYDVKM. The CDR3 is made up of 15 amino acids. The CDR3 DNA sequence: TGTGCCAGCAGTTTTCCAGGTAGCTCCTACAATGAGCAGTTCTTC. This gives the protein CASSFPGSSYNEQFF.

The genes are TRBV3-1 (or the pseudogene TRBV3-2) and TRBJ2-7; D remains unclear. V lost 2 bases and J 3 bases, leaving 8 bases between the germline ends. This CDR3 has 13 residues. Germline V CDR1 and CDR2: LGHDT, YNNKEL (reference sequence). In DNA form, the CDR3 reads TGTGCCAGCAGCCAAATCAGGAACTACGAGCAGTACTTC. It specifies CASSQIRNYEQYF.

The rearrangement uses TRBV19 and TRBJ2-6; D might be TRBD2 (5 bases). CDR1 and CDR2 (germline): LNHDA, SQIVND (reference sequence). This CDR3 has 15 residues. V lost 2 bases and J 2 bases, leaving 7 bases between the germline ends. The DNA for the CDR3 is TGTGCCAGTAGTATAACGGGAACTGGGGCCAACGTCCTGACTTTC. Translation: CASSITGTGANVLTF.

The sample holds one count of this clone. The chain combines TRBV28 with TRBJ2-3; D is uncertain. Germline loops: CDR1 MDHEN, CDR2 SYDVKM. With 4 bases removed from V and 4 bases from J, the gap between germline ends came to 12 bases. The CDR3 covers 14 residues. The CDR3 DNA sequence: TGTGCCAGCAGTTCCCCTGGGCGCCCAGATACGCAGTATTTT. Translating gives CASSSPGRPDTQYF.

V and J are TRBV7-8 and TRBJ1-3; 9 positions match TRBD1. Germline-derived CDR1 and CDR2 are SGHVS and FQNEAQ. The CDR3 runs 15 residues. V was pared by 5 bases and J by 0 bases, with 2 bases of the junction left unmatched. CDR3 sequence reads: CASSQDRGSGNTIYF. The CDR3 coding sequence is TGTGCCAGCAGCCAGGACAGGGGCTCTGGAAACACCATATATTTT.

The chain recombines TRBV11-1 with TRBJ2-7; a weak D match, TRBD2 (6 bases). From germline, CDR1 is SGHAT and CDR2 FQDESV (reference sequence). This CDR3 comprises 13 residues. V lost 5 bases and J 7 bases, leaving 15 bases between the germline ends. In DNA form, the CDR3 reads TGTGCCAGCAGCCCGTCCCGGGAGCGGGAGCAGTACTTC. Translated: CASSPSREREQYF.

This rearrangement joins TRBV7-2 to TRBJ1-1; a weak D match, TRBD1 (5 bases). CDR1 is SGHTA and CDR2 is FQGNSA in the germline V gene. Trimming stripped 1 base from V and 4 bases from J, with 7 bases between. There are 13 residues in the CDR3. CDR3 residues: CASSLGQPTEAFF. As DNA, the CDR3 is TGTGCCAGCAGCTTAGGACAGCCCACTGAAGCTTTCTTT.

The V call is TRBV11-2, the J call TRBJ2-3; TRBD2 agrees at 9 bases. Germline V lookup: CDR1 SGHAT, CDR2 FQNNGV. The J segment lost 4 bases and the V segment lost 1 base, leaving 6 bases of the junction unmatched. The CDR3 has 16 residues. CDR3 coding DNA: TGTGCCAGCAGCTTAGCGGTAGCGGGAGTGGCAGATACGCAGTATTTT. Translating gives CASSLAVAGVADTQYF.